This entry lists 18 T cell receptor beta chains sequenced from one sample in a study of T cells in tumors after PD-1 blockade. Assay used: immunoSEQ multiplex PCR; TCRdb lists only in-frame clones, some missing. The sample comprises 61,000 or so clones, about 82% of which are singletons, and 10% to 15% rests with the top ten. The starting material was PBMCs, obtained before anti-PD-1 treatment. The receptor source for this set is a human donor with basal cell carcinoma.

This clone was detected only a few times. Other DNA sequences in the sample encode the same CDR3. The chain recombines TRBV7-3 with TRBJ2-7; 10 bases agree with TRBD1. The V and J ends lost 5 bases and 3 bases, in that order; junction bases with no gene match: 1. The CDR3 is 13 residues long. Germline V gene sequence: CDR1 SGHTA, CDR2 FQGTGA. DNA for the CDR3: TGTGCCAGCAGCCGGGACAGGGGCTACGAGCAGTACTTC. The encoded protein is CASSRDRGYEQYF.

The V and J genes are TRBV5-6 and TRBJ1-1; 8 nucleotides align to TRBD1. The CDR3 covers 14 residues. The germline V gene encodes CDR1 SGHDT and CDR2 YYEEEE. J gave up 6 bases and V 3 bases, and 7 bases lay outside the gene matches. CDR3 residues: CASSWSGGRSEAFF. The CDR3 bases are TGTGCCAGCAGCTGGTCAGGGGGCCGGTCTGAAGCTTTCTTT.

The rearrangement links TRBV6-5 to TRBJ2-5; D gene unclear. Between the trimmed V and J ends, which lost 2 bases and 5 bases, there was a span of 9 bases. The CDR3 extends over 13 amino acids. Germline CDR1 reads MNHEY; CDR2 reads SVGAGI. This CDR3 reads CASSYGEGETQYF. DNA for the CDR3: TGTGCCAGCAGTTACGGGGAAGGGGAGACCCAGTACTTC.

The V call is TRBV7-2, the J call TRBJ1-5; D gene ambiguous. This CDR3 has 14 amino acids. V shed 3 bases and J shed 6 bases, with 12 bases lying between them. Germline V gene lookup returns CDR1 SGHTA and CDR2 FQGNSA. The CDR3 sequence is CASSFFGLAQPQHF. CDR3 bases: TGTGCCAGCAGCTTTTTCGGTTTGGCTCAGCCCCAGCATTTT. Complete variable domain (other parts from reference TRBV7-2 and TRBJ1-5): GAGVSQSPSNKVTEKGKDVELRCDPISGHTALYWYRQSLGQGLEFLIYFQGNSAPDKSGLPSDRFSAERTGGSVSTLTIQRTQQEDSAVYLCASSFFGLAQPQHFGDGTRLSIL.

The CDR3 DNA reads TGCGCCACCCGATTTCAGGGGGAGAACACTGAAGCTTTCTTT. It is translated as CATRFQGENTEAFF. The V gene is TRBV5-1, the J gene TRBJ1-1; 7 nucleotides agree with TRBD1. The junction had 9 bases not matched to a gene; V was cut back by 9 bases and J by 1 base. The CDR3 has 14 amino acids. CDR1 and CDR2 from the germline V gene are SGHRS and YFSETQ. The full variable domain, in which reference TRBV5-1 and TRBJ1-1 provide the parts outside the CDR3, is KAGVTQTPRYLIKTRGQQVTLSCSPISGHRSVSWYQQTPGQGLQFLFEYFSETQRNKGNFPGRFSGRQFSNSRSEMNVSTLELGDSALYLCATRFQGENTEAFFGQGTRLTVV.

The chain has TRBV6-1 and TRBJ2-1, with 10 nucleotides matching TRBD2. Germline trimming cut 2 bases from V and 0 bases from J; bases unmatched to any gene: 7. In germline, CDR1 is MNHNS, CDR2 SASEGT. This CDR3 comprises 18 residues. CDR3 nucleotides: TGTGCCAGCAGTGAAAGGAGCGGGGGGGCGAGCTCCTACAATGAGCAGTTCTTC. It encodes CASSERSGGASSYNEQFF.

The V gene is TRBV2, the J gene TRBJ2-3; D is uncertain. Looked up from germline, CDR1 is SNHLY and CDR2 is FYNNEI. The CDR3 covers 13 residues. V lost 2 bases and J 6 bases, leaving 9 bases between the germline ends. CDR3 DNA sequence: TGTGCCAGCAGTGAATTTAGCTACGATACGCAGTATTTT. This translates into CASSEFSYDTQYF. The entire variable domain, with the rest obtained from reference TRBV2 and TRBJ2-3, is as follows: EPEVTQTPSHQVTQMGQEVILRCVPISNHLYFYWYRQILGQKVEFLVSFYNNEISEKSEIFDDQFSVERPDGSNFTLKIRSTKLEDSAMYFCASSEFSYDTQYFGPGTRLTVL.

The chain recombines TRBV14 with TRBJ1-2, with 9 bases lining up with TRBD1. Germline trimming cut 0 bases from V and 6 bases from J; bases unmatched to any gene: 2. The CDR3 spans 14 residues. CDR1 is SGHDN, CDR2 FVKESK, per germline. CDR3 coding DNA: TGTGCCAGCAGCCAAGAATGGGACAGGGATGGCTACACCTTC. Encoded protein: CASSQEWDRDGYTF.

J is TRBJ2-3 and V is TRBV5-1, with 15 bases aligning to TRBD2. CDR3 length: 16 amino acids. Trimming at V came to 4 bases and at J to 7 bases, leaving 7 bases not matched to a gene. The V gene's germline CDR1 is SGHRS and CDR2 YFSETQ. The CDR3 region is CASSKGLAGGSNTQYF. The CDR3 nucleotides are TGCGCCAGCAGCAAGGGACTAGCGGGGGGTTCGAATACGCAGTATTTT.

The V gene is TRBV3-1 (or the pseudogene TRBV3-2), the J gene TRBJ1-1, with 8 bases identical to TRBD1. Germline CDR1 and CDR2: LGHDT and YNNKEL (reference sequence). This CDR3 contains 15 residues. V shed 7 bases and J 4 bases; nucleotides not matched to a gene: 11. Here the CDR3 reads CASTQTGALGTEAFF. The DNA of the CDR3 is TGTGCCAGCACCCAGACAGGGGCTCTGGGCACTGAAGCTTTCTTT.

This chain uses TRBV27 with TRBJ2-2; D remains ambiguous. Germline lookup yields CDR1 MNHEY and CDR2 SMNVEV (reference sequence). V was shortened by 2 bases and J by 5 bases, with 6 bases between the two germline ends. This CDR3 comprises 13 residues. Here the CDR3 reads CASSLSSTGELFF. CDR3 nucleotide sequence: TGTGCCAGCAGTTTAAGTAGTACCGGGGAGCTGTTTTTT.

The rearrangement links TRBV11-3 to TRBJ2-1, with D possibly TRBD2 on 6 matching bases. Germline CDR1 reads SGHNT; CDR2 reads YENEEA. The CDR3 is 17 amino acids. V was trimmed by 1 base and J by 5 bases, leaving 18 bases between them. CDR3 region: CASSLGRLAGRNNEQFF. The CDR3 DNA follows: TGTGCCAGCAGCTTAGGCCGCTTGGCAGGGAGGAACAATGAGCAGTTCTTC.

CDR3 coding DNA: TGTGCCAGCAGTTCCGGACAGGGTAAAAAAGCTTTCTTT. This codes for CASSSGQGKKAFF. The chain is built from TRBV12-3 or TRBV12-4 and TRBJ1-1; 8 nucleotides agree with TRBD1. This CDR3 is 13 amino acids long. V shed 4 bases and J 9 bases; nucleotides not matched to a gene: 7.

The V and J genes are TRBV6-5 and TRBJ1-2; possible D gene TRBD1, 6 bases. The CDR3 length is 14 residues. Germline assignment: CDR1 MNHEY and CDR2 SVGAGI. V lost 5 bases to trimming and J lost 6 bases, with 16 bases between them. The CDR3 spells CASSTQLQGNGYTF. For the CDR3, the DNA is TGTGCCAGCAGTACCCAGTTACAGGGTAATGGCTACACCTTC.

The genes are TRBV19 and TRBJ1-2; the D is unclear. Germline assignment: CDR1 LNHDA and CDR2 SQIVND (reference sequence). Trimming cost V 3 bases and J 4 bases, with 9 bases left between them. CDR3 length: 13 residues. The CDR3 sequence: CASSIRTAYGYTF. The CDR3 region has the DNA TGTGCCAGTAGTATTCGGACGGCCTATGGCTACACCTTC.

V is TRBV6-2 or TRBV6-3 and J is TRBJ2-1; no clear D. Germline assignment: CDR1 MNHEY and CDR2 SVGEGT. The CDR3 loop spans 12 amino acids. The V and J ends lost 6 bases and 7 bases respectively, with 10 bases between them. This CDR3 is CASSQQTNEQFF. For the CDR3, the DNA is TGTGCCAGCAGCCAGCAGACAAATGAGCAGTTCTTC.

The chain joins TRBV5-4 to TRBJ1-3; D unresolved. Germline V CDR1 and CDR2: SGHNT, YYREEE (reference sequence). The ends were cut back, 3 bases at V and 4 bases at J, with 11 bases in the middle. CDR3 length: 14 residues. The CDR3, as DNA: TGTGCCAGCAGCTCGGGTGGGTCCGGAAACACCATATATTTT. Translating gives CASSSGGSGNTIYF.

The chain couples TRBV3-1 (or the pseudogene TRBV3-2) to TRBJ1-6; 12 bases agree with TRBD1. V shed 0 bases, J shed 1 base, and the junction held 10 bases outside the gene matches. The CDR3 has 21 residues. Germline values: CDR1 LGHDT, CDR2 YNNKEL (reference sequence). The CDR3 nucleotides are TGTGCCAGCAGCCAAGATACCTGGGACAGGGGGCTTATGTCCTATAATTCACCCCTCCACTTT. Translating gives CASSQDTWDRGLMSYNSPLHF.